This T cell receptor beta chain was sequenced in a study of memory CD4+ T cells and cytomegalovirus serostatus. The study's findings and limits: Of under 200 reported CMV TCRbeta sequences, roughly 67 were found in memory CD4+ repertoires. CMV serostatus prediction reached median AUC around 0.94, or 0.89 with US-trained model.

As handled by the study authors: After removing out-of-frame reads, 2 million to 2.5 million distinct TCRbeta sequences remained. The protocol was immunoSEQ multiplex PCR, while the TCRdb copy is restricted to in-frame clones and leaves out a portion. The V and J calls and clone size are taken from that table; D and trimming were inferred from the DNA. The data show roughly 45,000 clones, around 78% seen once. As concerns this clone: Its target is not known.

The sort gate was single viable CD3+CD4+CD8-CD45RO+ cells for memory CD4+ T cells. After thawing, CD4+ T cells were positively selected. The V gene's germline CDR1 is SGHRS and CDR2 YFSETQ. With 4 bases removed from V and 2 bases from J, the gap between germline ends came to 6 bases. The CDR3 sequence is 12 residues long. The clonotype was recovered from an adult in good health and CMV-seronegative. Sequenced input: memory CD4+ T cells from blood. The chain links TRBV5-1 to TRBJ1-2; D not certain. The DNA of the CDR3 is TGCGCCAGCAGCGCCCAGAACTATGGCTACACCTTC. It encodes CASSAQNYGYTF.